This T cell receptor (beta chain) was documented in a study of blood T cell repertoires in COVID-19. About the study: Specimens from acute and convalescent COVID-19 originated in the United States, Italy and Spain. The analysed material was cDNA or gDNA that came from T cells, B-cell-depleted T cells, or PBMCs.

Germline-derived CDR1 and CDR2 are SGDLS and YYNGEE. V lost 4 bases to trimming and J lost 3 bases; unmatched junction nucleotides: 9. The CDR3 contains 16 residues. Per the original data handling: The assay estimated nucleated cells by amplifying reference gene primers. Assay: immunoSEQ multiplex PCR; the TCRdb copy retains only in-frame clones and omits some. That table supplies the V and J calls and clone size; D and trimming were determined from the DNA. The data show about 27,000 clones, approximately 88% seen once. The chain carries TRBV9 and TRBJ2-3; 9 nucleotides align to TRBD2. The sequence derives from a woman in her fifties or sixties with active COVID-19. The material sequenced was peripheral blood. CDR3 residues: CASSPGVSGSTDTQYF. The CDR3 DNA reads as TGTGCCAGCAGCCCAGGAGTTAGCGGGAGTACAGATACGCAGTATTTT.